The 15 T cell receptor beta chains below come from one sample, sequenced in a study of blood T cell repertoires in COVID-19. This table comes from immunoSEQ multiplex PCR, and its TCRdb copy is limited to in-frame clones, with some not included. The table includes tens of thousands of clones, around 83% detected once. Material: peripheral blood. Receptors originate from a man aged 65-85 years with acute or convalescent COVID-19.

This chain links TRBV4-3 with TRBJ1-1, with D tentatively TRBD1 (5 bases). The germline V gene encodes CDR1 LGHNA and CDR2 YSLEER. The CDR3 runs to 15 residues. V lost 1 base, J lost 5 bases, and 14 bases lay in between. This CDR3 reads CASSQGGSRGTEAFF. The CDR3 DNA reads TGCGCCAGCAGCCAAGGTGGAAGCCGGGGGACTGAAGCTTTCTTT.

This rearrangement joins TRBV14 to TRBJ1-2; weak D call: TRBD1 (6 bases). Germline V CDR1 and CDR2: SGHDN, FVKESK. V dropped 4 bases and J dropped 4 bases, with 13 bases sitting between them. The CDR3 totals 14 residues. The DNA of the CDR3 is TGTGCCAGCAGCCCGTGGGCAGGGGCCTATGGCTACACCTTC. Amino acid sequence: CASSPWAGAYGYTF.

The V and J genes are TRBV7-2 and TRBJ1-4; D gene unclear. Germline V gives CDR1 SGHTA, CDR2 FQGNSA. This CDR3 comprises 15 residues. The V and J ends lost 1 base and 0 bases respectively, with 6 bases between them. CDR3: CASSLEPATNEKLFF. The CDR3 region has the DNA TGTGCCAGCAGCTTAGAGCCCGCAACTAATGAAAAACTGTTTTTT.

V usage is TRBV7-9 and J usage is TRBJ2-1, with a weak D call TRBD2 (5 bases). The germline V gene has CDR1 SEHNR and CDR2 FQNEAQ (reference sequence). The CDR3 runs to 17 residues. V gave up 5 bases and J gave up 5 bases, with 22 bases separating them. The DNA of the CDR3 is TGTGCCAGCAGCCGTGACATTAGCGCTAAACCGGACAATGAGCAGTTCTTC. It yields the protein CASSRDISAKPDNEQFF.

The CDR3: CASSFQRETYEQYF. The CDR3 DNA is TGCGCCAGCAGCTTCCAAAGGGAGACCTACGAGCAGTACTTC. The chain recombines TRBV5-1 with TRBJ2-7; D perhaps matches TRBD2 (5 bases). The germline gives CDR1 SGHRS, CDR2 YFSETQ. The ends were cut back, 2 bases at V and 2 bases at J, with 11 bases in the middle. This CDR3 region has 14 residues.

The chain joins TRBV28 to TRBJ2-3, with D maybe TRBD2 (6 bases). Germline V lookup: CDR1 MDHEN, CDR2 SYDVKM. The CDR3 contains 14 residues. V lost 3 bases and J 3 bases, leaving 10 bases between the germline ends. The CDR3 region has the DNA TGTGCCAGCAGTTTGCGGGACCTTACAGATACGCAGTATTTT. This codes for CASSLRDLTDTQYF.

The chain couples TRBV18 to TRBJ1-3; 9 nucleotides line up with TRBD1. Losses at the gene ends were 3 bases for V and 2 bases for J; bases not matched to a gene: 2. CDR1 and CDR2 (germline): KGHSH, LQKENI. CDR3 length: 15 amino acids. CDR3 protein: CASSPGDRAGNTIYF. The DNA for the CDR3 is TGTGCCAGCTCACCGGGGGACAGGGCTGGAAACACCATATATTTT. The full variable domain, rest sourced from reference TRBV18 and TRBJ1-3, is NAGVMQNPRHLVRRRGQEARLRCSPMKGHSHVYWYRQLPEEGLKFMVYLQKENIIDESGMPKERFSAEFPKEGPSILRIQQVVRGDSAAYFCASSPGDRAGNTIYFGEGSWLTVV.

This clone was seen a handful of times. J is TRBJ2-1 and V is TRBV29-1; D call uncertain. This CDR3 region has 14 residues. V shed 7 bases and J shed 0 bases, with 13 bases lying between them. Germline V gene data show CDR1 as SQVTM and CDR2 as ANQGSEA. DNA of the CDR3: TGCAGCGGGGGATGGTCGAGCTCCTACAATGAGCAGTTCTTC. It is translated as CSGGWSSSYNEQFF.

V and J are TRBV24-1 and TRBJ2-7; 7 positions match TRBD1. Per the germline V gene, CDR1 is KGHDR and CDR2 is SFDVKD. The V and J ends lost 3 bases and 3 bases, in that order; junction bases with no gene match: 7. The CDR3 has 15 residues. CDR3 coding DNA: TGTGCCACCAGTGATGACAGGGCGCCCATCTACGAGCAGTACTTC. It specifies CATSDDRAPIYEQYF.

The chain uses TRBV30 and TRBJ2-6; TRBD2 is a possible D gene (5 bases). Germline-derived CDR1 and CDR2 are GTSNPN and SVGIG (reference sequence). The CDR3 covers 15 residues. Deletions cut 0 bases from V and 4 bases from J, with 10 bases between. The CDR3 coding sequence is TGTGCCTGGAGTGTCGGCGGGTCCGGGGCCAACGTCCTGACTTTC. It codes for CAWSVGGSGANVLTF.

The chain links TRBV5-1 to TRBJ2-7; 12 positions match TRBD2. The CDR3 loop spans 15 amino acids. The germline V gene has CDR1 SGHRS and CDR2 YFSETQ. The junction had 8 bases not matched to a gene; V was cut back by 2 bases and J by 8 bases. The CDR3 DNA is TGCGCCAGCAGCTTCCGACTAGCGGGAGATAGTAAGCAGTACTTC. Translating gives CASSFRLAGDSKQYF.

The V call is TRBV28, the J call TRBJ1-1; TRBD1 agrees at 7 bases. J lost 4 bases, V lost 6 bases, and 2 bases had no gene match. Germline assignment: CDR1 MDHEN and CDR2 SYDVKM. The CDR3 loop spans 12 amino acids. In DNA form, the CDR3 reads TGTGCCAGCAGGACAGGGATCACTGAAGCTTTCTTT. Translation: CASRTGITEAFF.

The chain carries TRBV29-1 and TRBJ1-2, with unresolved D. V was pared by 7 bases and J by 1 base, with 13 bases between. CDR1 and CDR2 from the germline V gene are SQVTM and ANQGSEA. CDR3 length equals 13 residues. Here the CDR3 reads CSGRVGSNYGYTF. Written as DNA, the CDR3 is TGCAGCGGCCGGGTAGGCAGTAACTATGGCTACACCTTC.

The V gene is TRBV5-6, the J gene TRBJ1-2; D might be TRBD1 (6 bases). The CDR3 has 14 amino acids. From germline, CDR1 is SGHDT and CDR2 YYEEEE. Between the trimmed V and J ends, which lost 4 bases and 4 bases, there was a span of 14 bases. In DNA form, the CDR3 reads TGTGCCAGCAGCCCCTCTACAGGGTTCTATGGCTACACCTTC. It codes for CASSPSTGFYGYTF. Based on the CDR3 plus reference TRBV5-6 and TRBJ1-2, the full variable domain is DAGVTQSPTHLIKTRGQQVTLRCSPKSGHDTVSWYQQALGQGPQFIFQYYEEEERQRGNFPDRFSGHQFPNYSSELNVNALLLGDSALYLCASSPSTGFYGYTFGSGTRLTVV.

As concerns this clone: Additional DNA sequences in this sample encode the identical CDR3. CDR3 nucleotides: TGTGCCAGCAGTTCCACTTACGAGCAGTACTTC. Its translation: CASSSTYEQYF. The gene calls are TRBV12-3 or TRBV12-4 and TRBJ2-7; no firm D call. The ends were cut back, 4 bases at V and 4 bases at J, with 5 bases in the middle. This CDR3 is built from 11 residues.